The present T cell receptor (beta chain) was sequenced within a study of T cells in Graves' hyperthyroidism and ophthalmopathy. Regions amplified from RNA transcripts were the TCR beta CDR3 regions. HTBI primers were the set used in a first-round RT-PCR of the TCR CDR3. TCRdb re-derived calls from the multiplex PCR reads in MiXCR, one entry per CDR3 protein. The repertoire includes about 510,000 distinct CDR3 sequences, 40% to 55% of them detected once, and about 45% sits in the top ten. This clonotype was seen repeatedly, ten times or more. Its target is not known. Study outcomes and limitations: By a 13 V-J model, ophthalmopathy was set apart from stable hyperthyroidism.

With 6 bases removed from V and 1 base from J, the gap between germline ends came to 9 bases. CDR1 is LNHDA, CDR2 SQIVND, per germline (reference sequence). The CDR3 consists of 13 residues. The specimen sequenced was peripheral blood or thyroid tissue (not recorded which). The TCR sequence derives from an adult woman with Graves' disease, either hyperthyroidism or ophthalmopathy (not recorded which). The rearrangement joins TRBV19 to TRBJ1-1; no definite D call. CDR3 coding DNA: TGTGCCAGTAGGAGAGACCGGAACACTGAAGCTTTCTTT. It codes for CASRRDRNTEAFF.